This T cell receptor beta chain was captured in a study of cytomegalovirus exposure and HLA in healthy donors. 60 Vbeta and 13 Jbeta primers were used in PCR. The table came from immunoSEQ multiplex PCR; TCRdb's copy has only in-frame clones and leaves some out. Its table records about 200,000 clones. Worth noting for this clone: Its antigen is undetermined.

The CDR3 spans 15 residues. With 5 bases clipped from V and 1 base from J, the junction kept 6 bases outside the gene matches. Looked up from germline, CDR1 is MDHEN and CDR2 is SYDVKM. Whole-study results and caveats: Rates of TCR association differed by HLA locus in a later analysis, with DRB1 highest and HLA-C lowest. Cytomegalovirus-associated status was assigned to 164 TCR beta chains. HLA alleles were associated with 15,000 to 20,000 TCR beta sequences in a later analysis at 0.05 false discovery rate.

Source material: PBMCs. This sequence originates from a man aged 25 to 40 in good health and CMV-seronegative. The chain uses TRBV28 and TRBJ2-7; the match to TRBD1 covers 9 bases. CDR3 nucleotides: TGTGCCAGCAGTCTCCCCGGGACAGGGTCCTACGAGCAGTACTTC. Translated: CASSLPGTGSYEQYF.